This TCR beta chain was recovered during a study of T cell repertoires in aging, cancer and after chemotherapy. Study-wide background: Healthy donor repertoires were recorded over several months to years and showed clear clonal overlap. Study-wide results and caveats: Compared with age-matched healthy donors, untreated hematological or solid cancer patients showed higher blood TCR clonality. Loss of evenness, beyond lost richness, contributed to age-related TCR diversity decline in cancer patients. Across the chemotherapy interval, each cancer cohort showed higher median generation probability, suggesting thymic rebound.

Amplification of TCR beta used genomic DNA extracted from peripheral blood. This clonotype was seen a handful of times. Its antigen remains unidentified. There are 15 residues in the CDR3. Germline V lookup: CDR1 SGHDT, CDR2 YYEEEE. With 2 bases removed from V and 0 bases from J, the gap between germline ends came to 12 bases. TRB rearrangements spanning V, D and J were amplified using mixed TRB-A/B primers. MiXCR, applied by TCRdb to the multiplex PCR reads, yields one record per CDR3 protein. The profile covers 9,900 or so distinct CDR3 sequences, with less than 30% appearing a single time and 1.3% taken by the ten largest.

Sequencing was performed on blood. The sequence was collected from a human donor in good health. The V call is TRBV5-6, the J call TRBJ2-7, with a tentative D call TRBD2 (5 bases). CDR3 DNA sequence: TGTGCCAGCAGCTTTACGTCGGCGGGCTCCTACGAGCAGTACTTC. This sequence encodes CASSFTSAGSYEQYF.